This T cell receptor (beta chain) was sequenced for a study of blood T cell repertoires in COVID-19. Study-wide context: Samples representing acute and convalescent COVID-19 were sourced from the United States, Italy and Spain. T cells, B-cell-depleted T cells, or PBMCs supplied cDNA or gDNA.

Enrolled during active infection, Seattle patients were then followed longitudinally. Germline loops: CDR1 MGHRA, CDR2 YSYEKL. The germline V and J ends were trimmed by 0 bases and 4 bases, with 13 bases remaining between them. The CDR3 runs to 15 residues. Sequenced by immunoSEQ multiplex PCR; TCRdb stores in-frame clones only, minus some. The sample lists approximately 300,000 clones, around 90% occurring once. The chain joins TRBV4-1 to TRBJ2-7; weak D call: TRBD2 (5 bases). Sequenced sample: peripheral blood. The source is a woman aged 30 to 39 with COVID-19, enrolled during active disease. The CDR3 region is CASSQEGGLEYEQYF. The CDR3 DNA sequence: TGCGCCAGCAGCCAAGAAGGAGGACTGGAATACGAGCAGTACTTC.